This TCR beta chain came from a study of blood T cell repertoires in COVID-19. Study-wide context: T cells, B-cell-depleted T cells, or PBMCs provided the cDNA or gDNA that served as material.

Original processing methods: Amplified reference gene primers provided the basis for estimating nucleated cell counts. TCRdb's copy holds only in-frame clones and misses some; the assay was immunoSEQ multiplex PCR. For V, J and clone size, that table is used; D and trimming come from the DNA. The sample carries over 120,000 clones, about 80% recorded once. This clone has just a few counts. The V and J ends lost 8 bases and 1 base, in that order; junction bases with no gene match: 14. Germline V gives CDR1 MNHEY, CDR2 SMNVEV (reference sequence). This CDR3 has 18 amino acids. The sequenced sample was peripheral blood. This TCR came from a man aged 65-85 years who had recovered from COVID-19. This chain connects TRBV27 to TRBJ2-5; 12 bases align to TRBD2. DNA of the CDR3: TGTGCCAGCGCCAACCTCCCGGGACTAGCGGGCCCCCAAGAGACCCAGTACTTC. It codes for CASANLPGLAGPQETQYF.